In this sample, the clone carrying this TCR beta chain turned up many times. Time point of the sample: pre-sensitization, week 0. The treatment was: therapeutic diphenylcyclopropenone sensitization with weekly scalp DPC. Alopecia patients, 18 to 70 years old and DPC-suitable, served as donors. This sample was included in a study of human T cells and chemical hapten exposure. The wider study: For the roughly 26-week duration of the study, patients were given weekly doses of diphenylcyclopropenone on the scalp.

In TCRdb, the RACE reads were re-called with MiXCR into one record per CDR3 protein. The data show a few hundred thousand distinct CDR3 sequences, with around 5.5% seen just once and around 8.6% held by the top ten. This receptor was obtained from a woman between 18 and 30 years old with alopecia areata. Some clones in this sample may be carry-over from other donors' samples. The material was whole blood, obtained in connection with sensitization to the hapten diphenylcyclopropenone (DPC).

The CDR3 protein is CAISESGRSSYEQYF. As DNA, the CDR3 is TGTGCCATCAGTGAGTCCGGCAGAAGCTCCTACGAGCAGTACTTC. The rearrangement uses TRBV10-3 and TRBJ2-7; D gene uncertain. Trimming took off 0 bases at V and 0 bases at J, with 9 bases between the two ends. The CDR3 totals 15 residues. Looked up from germline, CDR1 is ENHRY and CDR2 is SYGVKD.